This TCR beta chain derives from a study of CD8+ T cells in alopecia areata. Study in general: For the treated group, dosing was oral tofacitinib at 5 to 10 mg twice daily. Overall study results and limits: Lesional scalp displayed greater clonality than normal scalp, most notably in alopecia totalis/universalis.

Concerning this clone itself: Its antigen is undetermined. Other nucleotide sequences from this sample produce the same CDR3.

J gave up 4 bases and V 0 bases, and 0 bases lay outside the gene matches. The CDR3 has 14 amino acids. Documented treatment: oral pan-JAK inhibitor, 5-10 mg twice daily. Extraction of RNA preceded its reverse transcription into cDNA, which served as the sequencing template. Sequencing was performed with immunoSEQ multiplex PCR; in TCRdb, only in-frame clones are kept and a portion is missing. Of some 150,000 clones listed, 86% are singletons. The sequence was obtained from a human donor with alopecia areata. Sequenced material: CD8+ T cells sorted from blood, taken at week 4, from a patient treated with tofacitinib. The chain carries TRBV23-1 and TRBJ2-1, with TRBD2 matching 7 bases. TRBV23-1 is annotated as an ORF whose role is uncertain. The chain's CDR3 is CASSQSGGYNEQFF. Written as DNA, the CDR3 is TGCGCCAGCAGTCAATCGGGAGGGTACAATGAGCAGTTCTTC.